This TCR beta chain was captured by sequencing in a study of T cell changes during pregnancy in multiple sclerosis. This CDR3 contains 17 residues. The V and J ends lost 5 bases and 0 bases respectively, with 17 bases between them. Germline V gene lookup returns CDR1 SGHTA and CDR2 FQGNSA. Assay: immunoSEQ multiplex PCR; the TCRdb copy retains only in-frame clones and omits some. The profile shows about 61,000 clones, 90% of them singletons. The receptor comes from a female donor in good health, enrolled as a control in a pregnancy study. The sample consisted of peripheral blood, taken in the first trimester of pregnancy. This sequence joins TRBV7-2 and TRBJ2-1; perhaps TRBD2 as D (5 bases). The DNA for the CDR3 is TGTGCCAGCAGCCCCCCCGAAGCGGTTAGCTCCTACAATGAGCAGTTCTTC. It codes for CASSPPEAVSSYNEQFF.